The 23 T cell receptor beta chains presented below share a single source sample, sequenced in a study of T-cell reconstitution after alpha-beta-depleted transplantation in children. The library targeted TCRbeta and was prepared with unique molecular identifiers. TCRdb processed the PCR reads anew with MiXCR; each CDR3 protein has one entry. The table has some 200,000 distinct CDR3 sequences, 8.4% seen once. This sample comprised PBMCs, mostly from graft donor cells, obtained 360 days after TCRalphabeta/CD19-depleted stem cell transplant. These receptors were collected from a male patient aged 2-15 years who had a stem cell transplant for acute myeloid leukemia, so the T cells may come from the graft donor.

This clonotype was detected ten times or more. The chain combines TRBV7-8 with TRBJ2-1; D might be TRBD1 (6 bases). V shed 2 bases and J shed 6 bases, with 8 bases lying between them. Germline loops: CDR1 SGHVS, CDR2 FQNEAQ. CDR3 length: 13 residues. This CDR3 reads CASSLTGFNEQFF. DNA for the CDR3: TGTGCCAGCAGCTTAACAGGGTTCAATGAGCAGTTCTTC.

This clonotype came up a few times. The chain couples TRBV5-1 to TRBJ1-3; 7 bases map to TRBD1. V was clipped by 0 bases and J by 3 bases; unmatched bases: 6. The CDR3 sequence is 16 residues long. Germline values: CDR1 SGHRS, CDR2 YFSETQ. The CDR3: CASSLEPGQIGNTIYF. The CDR3 DNA is TGCGCCAGCAGCTTGGAGCCGGGACAGATTGGAAACACCATATATTTT.

The rearrangement uses TRBV4-2 and TRBJ1-2, with unresolved D. V lost 0 bases, J lost 3 bases, and 8 bases lay in between. Germline CDR1 is LGHNA and CDR2 is YNFKEQ. The CDR3 contains 14 residues. CDR3 loop: CASSQEPGYYGYTF. The CDR3 coding sequence is TGTGCCAGCAGCCAAGAGCCCGGATACTATGGCTACACCTTC.

This clonotype was seen more than once but under ten times. The genes are TRBV18 and TRBJ2-4; no definite D call. V was trimmed by 3 bases and J by 0 bases, leaving 12 bases between them. The CDR3 covers 16 residues. Germline loops: CDR1 KGHSH, CDR2 LQKENI. The CDR3 loop reads CASSPPGNLAKNIQYF. The CDR3 DNA follows: TGTGCCAGCTCACCCCCGGGTAACCTAGCCAAAAACATTCAGTACTTC.

The chain recombines TRBV5-1 with TRBJ2-6; D is uncertain. V was trimmed by 7 bases and J by 2 bases, leaving 10 bases between them. Looked up from germline, CDR1 is SGHRS and CDR2 is YFSETQ. The CDR3 runs to 14 residues. CDR3 DNA: TGCGCCAGCGGCCCAGAAACTGGGGCCAACGTCCTGACTTTC. It specifies CASGPETGANVLTF.

This clonotype came up many times. The chain carries TRBV12-3 or TRBV12-4 and TRBJ1-1; D unclear. This CDR3 region has 11 residues. V gave up 1 base and J gave up 6 bases, with 3 bases separating them. The CDR3 DNA reads TGTGCCAGCAGTTTAGTTTCTGAAGCTTTCTTT. Protein: CASSLVSEAFF.

The chain employs TRBV6-6 and TRBJ1-2, with a possible D match to TRBD1 (6 bases). Trimming took 4 bases from V and 8 from J, leaving 20 bases between them. In germline, CDR1 is MNHNY, CDR2 SVGAGI (reference sequence). The CDR3 length is 15 residues. CDR3 DNA: TGTGCCAGCAGTTGGGGTGATGGGGCAGGGGACGGCTACACCTTC. Protein product: CASSWGDGAGDGYTF.

The CDR3 protein is CASSARDRLPTRQYV. For the CDR3, the DNA is TGTGCCAGCAGCGCCCGGGACAGGCTACCTACGAGGCAGTACGTC. The gene calls are TRBV5-6 and TRBJ2-7; 8 nucleotides match TRBD1. V dropped 4 bases and J dropped 9; count of bases not matched to a gene: 15. Germline CDR1 SGHDT, CDR2 YYEEEE. The CDR3 runs 15 residues.

The chain recombines TRBV20-1 with TRBJ1-2; TRBD1 might be the D (6 bases). The length of the CDR3 is 14 residues. Germline CDR1 and CDR2: DFQATT and SNEGSKA (reference sequence). Trimming left V 2 bases short and J 3 bases short, with 13 bases between. CDR3 nucleotides: TGCAGTGCTAGACCCCTCAGGACAGACTATGGCTACACCTTC. Amino acids: CSARPLRTDYGYTF.

Comments on this clonotype: It may be a read error: a sequence one base away is much more abundant. The V and J genes are TRBV5-1 and TRBJ2-1; 9 bases map to TRBD2. The germline V gene encodes CDR1 SGHRS and CDR2 YFSETQ. This CDR3 region has 15 residues. V trimming: 3 bases; J trimming: 8 bases; junction bases outside the gene matches: 9. The CDR3 sequence: CASSSASRGGDEQFF. In DNA form, the CDR3 reads TGCGCCAGCAGCTCGGCCTCGCGGGGGGGTGATGAGCAGTTCTTC.

V gene TRBV7-2 combines with J gene TRBJ2-7; 9 bases line up with TRBD2. The V gene's germline CDR1 is SGHTA and CDR2 FQGNSA. Trimming cost V 1 base and J 0 bases; bases outside gene matches: 4. The CDR3 runs 16 residues. The CDR3 DNA sequence: TGTGCCAGCAGCTTAGGGGGTAGCGGGAGCTCCTACGAGCAGTACTTC. This codes for CASSLGGSGSSYEQYF.

This clonotype was seen repeatedly, ten times or more. The CDR3 spells CASSQDRFSRSGSGEQFF. CDR3 DNA sequence: TGTGCCAGCAGCCAAGATCGGTTCAGCAGGAGCGGGTCGGGTGAGCAGTTCTTC. V usage is TRBV3-1 and J usage is TRBJ2-1; possibly TRBD2 for D (6 bases). Trimming took off 0 bases at V and 9 bases at J, with 24 bases between the two ends. Germline V gene data show CDR1 as LGHDT and CDR2 as YNNKEL (reference sequence). The CDR3 is made up of 18 amino acids.

This clonotype showed up many times. This chain joins TRBV5-1 and TRBJ1-3; the D gene is possibly TRBD1 (6 bases). Germline V lookup: CDR1 SGHRS, CDR2 YFSETQ. The CDR3 extends over 16 amino acids. Trimming removed 4 bases from V and 0 bases from J, with 14 bases in between. CDR3 DNA: TGCGCCAGCAGCCTCGCTGACAGGACCTCTGGAAACACCATATATTTT. Encoded protein: CASSLADRTSGNTIYF. The entire variable domain, with the rest obtained from reference TRBV5-1 and TRBJ1-3, is as follows: KAGVTQTPRYLIKTRGQQVTLSCSPISGHRSVSWYQQTPGQGLQFLFEYFSETQRNKGNFPGRFSGRQFSNSRSEMNVSTLELGDSALYLCASSLADRTSGNTIYFGEGSWLTVV.

Details on this clonotype: At one of its ends the junction is not consistent with the germline gene, which may arise from a read error. The V gene is TRBV29-1, the J gene TRBJ2-1; 8 nucleotides agree with TRBD1. The CDR3 consists of 14 residues. The V gene's germline CDR1 is SQVTM and CDR2 ANQGSEA. CDR3 region: CSVSHGPGQGLPIF. The CDR3 DNA reads TGCAGCGTGTCCCACGGCCCCGGACAGGGCCTTCCTATCTTC.

This clonotype turned up a few times. This chain links TRBV29-1 with TRBJ2-1; D may be TRBD1 or TRBD2 (5 bases each). In germline, CDR1 is SQVTM, CDR2 ANQGSEA. Trimming left V 7 bases short and J 2 bases short, with 9 bases between. This CDR3 has 12 amino acids. CDR3 coding DNA: TGCAGCGCCGGGGCAGCCTACAATGAGCAGTTCTTC. Protein: CSAGAAYNEQFF.

This clonotype was seen a handful of times. The chain carries TRBV6-5 and TRBJ2-1; possibly TRBD1 for D (6 bases). From germline, CDR1 is MNHEY and CDR2 SVGAGI. Trimming took 5 bases from V and 9 from J, leaving 17 bases between them. The CDR3 is 14 residues long. DNA of the CDR3: TGTGCCAGCAGTCACCGTAGACAGGCCGCTGAGCAGTTCTTC. It translates to CASSHRRQAAEQFF.

As DNA, the CDR3 is TGTGCCAGCAGCTTAACACAGGCCCGGGGGGGGTCCACAGATACGCAGTATTTT. Protein: CASSLTQARGGSTDTQYF. The chain combines TRBV11-2 with TRBJ2-3; 8 bases line up with TRBD2. J gave up 2 bases and V 2 bases, and 12 bases lay outside the gene matches. Germline V gene lookup returns CDR1 SGHAT and CDR2 FQNNGV. CDR3 length: 18 residues.

This clonotype came up a few times. This chain links TRBV5-1 with TRBJ1-6; 8 bases are a match to TRBD1. CDR3 length equals 15 residues. CDR1 SGHRS and CDR2 YFSETQ come from the germline V gene. Losses at the gene ends were 4 bases for V and 8 bases for J; bases not matched to a gene: 8. This CDR3 is CASSLRTGKDSPLHF. The CDR3 DNA reads as TGCGCCAGCAGCCTAAGGACAGGGAAGGATTCACCCCTCCACTTT.

The chain recombines TRBV25-1 with TRBJ2-3; D is unclear. V shed 4 bases and J shed 5 bases, with 4 bases lying between them. Germline assignment: CDR1 MGHDK and CDR2 SYGVNS. The CDR3 totals 11 residues. In DNA form, the CDR3 reads TGTGCCAGCAGTGTCGGAGATACGCAGTATTTT. Translating it yields CASSVGDTQYF.

The rearrangement uses TRBV20-1 and TRBJ2-7, with D perhaps assigned TRBD1 or TRBD2 (6 bases each). Germline V gene sequence: CDR1 DFQATT, CDR2 SNEGSKA (reference sequence). The CDR3 length is 16 residues. The ends were cut back, 0 bases at V and 1 base at J, with 16 bases in the middle. The CDR3 is CSARDTTGAGSYEQYF. DNA of the CDR3: TGCAGTGCTAGAGATACGACAGGCGCGGGGTCCTACGAGCAGTACTTC.

This clonotype came up many times. The chain joins TRBV12-3 or TRBV12-4 to TRBJ2-7; D call uncertain. Trimming took off 0 bases at V and 2 bases at J, with 5 bases between the two ends. The CDR3 has 13 residues. The chain's CDR3 is CASSLARTYEQYF. The CDR3 coding sequence is TGTGCCAGCAGTTTAGCCCGGACCTACGAGCAGTACTTC.

The CDR3 bases are TGCGCCAGCAGCTTGGTGGGCAGGGTAATGGTAGCAGATACGCAGTATTTT. This translates into CASSLVGRVMVADTQYF. V and J are TRBV5-1 and TRBJ2-3; weak D call: TRBD1 (5 bases). The CDR3 extends over 17 amino acids. Between the trimmed V and J ends, which lost 0 bases and 4 bases, there was a span of 18 bases. The germline CDR1 and CDR2 sequences are SGHRS and YFSETQ.

This clonotype was recorded many times. This chain connects TRBV20-1 to TRBJ2-3; D uncertain. V lost 6 bases, J lost 6 bases, and 25 bases lay in between. Germline V gene sequence: CDR1 DFQATT, CDR2 SNEGSKA (reference sequence). CDR3 length equals 16 residues. CDR3 coding DNA: TGCAGTGCGGGTCGACTCGGACGCGACCCCACGGATACGCAGTATTTT. Translated: CSAGRLGRDPTDTQYF.